This record looks at one TCR beta chain sequence and its context. Its antigen is not yet known. No much larger clone exists at a distance of one base, and base qualities are not known. The cohort consisted of 650 to 700 healthy bone marrow donors. At the time of sampling, all cohort members were nominally healthy, though unrecorded immune exposures were likely present. The donor was CMV seronegative and was included in the group of a few hundred seronegative cohort members. A peripheral blood sample was provided by each donor, and peripheral blood mononuclear cells were used for TCR beta sequencing. The Qiagen DNeasy Blood Extraction Kit was used to extract genomic DNA from the blood cell samples. Trimming at the junction amounts to 0 bases on V and 0 bases on J, and the germline ends lie 12 bases apart. Sequences LGHNA (CDR1) and YSLEER (CDR2) are obtained from the germline V gene. The cysteine opens and the phenylalanine closes a CDR3 of 17 amino acids. Only the CDR3 DNA stays, 51 bases, in frame from base 1.

This entry comes from a study of cytomegalovirus exposure and HLA in healthy donors (dated by TCRdb to 2016 to 2017). Background on the whole study: According to an earlier analysis of a few hundred of the donors, about 190 million T cells yielded 90 million to 130 million unique TCR beta sequences and 250 to 350 Gb of sequence data. Roughly 300 gigabases of sequencing data and roughly 80 million unique TCR sequences made up an early release that covered roughly 670 HLA-typed donors. Of the 300 to 400 genotyped donors, approximately 83% fell in the genetic ancestry cluster associated with self-reported Caucasian donors. The study aimed to test whether cataloging public T cell receptors could reveal signatures of past pathogen exposure. Using immunosequencing, the study profiled T cell repertoires from approximately 700 subjects and related those repertoires to cytomegalovirus serostatus. A separate validation cohort of roughly 130 different subjects was used in addition to the roughly 640-subject first cohort. High-throughput TCR immunosequencing, statistical association of individual TCRs with disease status, and machine learning were combined to predict cytomegalovirus infection status. A later analysis re-analyzed previously published TCR beta repertoires from 500 to 700 donors and added high-resolution HLA genotyping to study TCR occurrence patterns. The later analysis used no new phenotypic data to find candidate immune exposures, relying instead on TCR beta sequences and their occurrence across donors. An earlier analysis of approximately 500 of the donors applied high-throughput TCR beta sequencing to assess whether each TCR beta V gene segment acted as functional or pseudogenic. Donor age, sex, ethnicity and CMV serostatus were collected together with the repertoire data. A later genetic analysis used genome-wide SNP genotypes for about 65% of the 666 donors, treating that subset as a discovery cohort. Every discovery cohort repertoire had been produced on one sequencing platform. Class I and class II HLA loci were covered by the typing at four-digit resolution. Typing coverage differed by locus: A, B, C, DRB1 and DQB1 were typed in roughly 629-630 donors, DQA1 in about 510, DPA1 in some 600, and DPB1 in 450 to 490. Roughly five DR-DQ haplotypes were treated as single units for association and clustering because of strong linkage in the cohort. Among about 410 genotyped donors of the cohort, an average of approximately 220,000 unique TCR beta nucleotide sequences was sequenced per donor, of which about 19% were non-productive. Overall results and qualifications from the work: A later analysis associated around 16,000 TCR beta sequences with specific HLA alleles at a false discovery rate of 0.05. According to the authors, the approach could potentially be generalized to other disease states and immunological phenotypes. While some public TCRs were present in many individuals, most TCR sequences turned up only very rarely across donors. In vitro tests confirmed that three of the cytomegalovirus-associated TCR beta chains recognize cytomegalovirus antigens. A later analysis reported that several top co-occurrence clusters appeared linked to parvovirus B19, influenza, CMV and Epstein-Barr virus. Some IMGT-functional V segments, including TRBV6-2 and TRBV6-3, could not be distinguished by the 87-base-pair reads and were therefore excluded. When HLA alleles, especially DR and DQ, strongly co-occurred, TCR associations were difficult to assign to individual alleles. This cohort had only TCR beta chains sequenced, and the lack of alpha or paired-chain data limited which features could be detected. A cluster of highly shared sequence variants was judged likely to be a technical artifact of the sequencing pipeline. In a later genetic analysis, a missense DCLRE1C variant was associated with V-gene and J-gene trimming of TCR beta chains, and the association was replicated in an independent cohort. The study gave a list of more than 150 TCR beta chains associated with cytomegalovirus. The classifier was reported to diagnose cytomegalovirus status with high specificity and sensitivity in both the original and validation cohorts. The earlier analysis of about 600 of the donors excluded approximately 15 rarely observed V segments, including chromosome 9 orphons, because counts were too low. Because some donors lacked HLA typing at each locus, the association tests relied only on the typed subset. In a later genetic analysis, fewer N-insertions in productive TCRs were reported among donors in an Asian-associated ancestry cluster than the roughly 670-donor mean. A further reported finding was that TCR beta sequences accurately predicted the HLA-A and HLA-B alleles for most subjects in the first cohort. Correlated functional status among segregating V segments might be attributable to linkage disequilibrium, but an unknown experimental factor could not be ruled out. A later analysis found that HLA-associated TCR beta chains were more clonally expanded and had lower generation probabilities than equally common non-associated chains. An earlier analysis of some 560 of the donors showed that most TCR beta V segments appeared in productive rearrangements either about 87% or about 30% of the time, which broadly matched IMGT annotations. According to a later analysis, most CMV-associated TCR beta chains appeared to be HLA-restricted, and the HLA associations seemed to be driven largely by CMV exposure. For the cohort, immune exposure information was limited to CMV serostatus. Sequencing depth was assumed to be roughly uniform across donors in the presence/absence analyses, though that assumption may not hold. In a later analysis, TCR association rates were found to vary across HLA loci, with the most associated TCRs seen for DRB1 alleles and the fewest for HLA-C alleles.

The library was made by the immunoSEQ multiplex PCR assay. For the multiplex PCR, a mixture combining 60 forward primers for TCR Vbeta segments and 13 reverse primers for TCR Jbeta segments was used. The CDR3 region of rearranged TCR beta genes was amplified from genomic DNA by a multiplex PCR assay. Amplified TCR beta libraries were sequenced as 87-base-pair reads on the Illumina HiSeq System. Turning to the authors' computational methods: In a later analysis, around 80 million unique TCR beta chains were counted across the roughly 610 repertoires, and roughly 11 million of these chains were shared by at least two donors. Raw reads were error-corrected and collapsed into unique sequences by a nearest-neighbor algorithm in which closely related sequences were merged to remove PCR and sequencing errors. Alignment of CDR3 sequences to IMGT reference sequences was used to assign V, D and J gene segments. For a sequence to be retained, a match of at least six nucleotides to both a V gene segment and a J gene segment was required. Rearrangements were classified as productive when the CDR3 lacked stop codons and remained in frame with V and J, and all other rearrangements were classified as non-productive. CDR3 was defined by IMGT convention, running from the second conserved V-encoded cysteine to the conserved J-encoded phenylalanine. In an earlier analysis of around 640 of the donors, sequences lacking an unambiguous match to a single V gene segment were excluded. An earlier analysis of several hundred of the donors called V segments functional above 56.7% productive rearrangements and segregating when the between-donor standard deviation exceeded 5%. A statistical classification framework was developed to diagnose cytomegalovirus status using the catalog of TCR beta chain sequences. In a later analysis, V and J genes were assigned by comparing TCR nucleotide sequences against IMGT/GENE-DB human TR gene sequences. Using the TCRdist pipeline, a later analysis assigned CDR3 sequences along with most-parsimonious VDJ recombination scenarios. In a later analysis, each TCR beta chain was defined by its CDR3 amino acid sequence together with its V-gene family, and reads lacking a unique V-gene family were excluded. As a way to deal with suspected cross-contamination and a sequencing artifact, a later analysis dropped approximately 570 nucleotide sequences that were highly shared and had low generation probability. For each public chain, a later analysis derived a clonal expansion index from normalized ranks of inferred template counts within each repertoire. A later analysis computed generation probabilities with a VDJ recombination model fitted to out-of-frame rearrangements, and checked the results against IGoR. Hypergeometric tests were used in a later analysis to score TCR-TCR, TCR-HLA and TCR-CMV co-occurrence, with a repertoire-size bias correction applied to the TCR pairs. False discovery rates were estimated in a later analysis by permuting HLA or CMV assignments 20 times. A later analysis grouped co-occurring TCRs with DBSCAN, adding TCRdist sequence similarity when clustering within HLA-allele-positive subsets. Co-occurrence clustering excluded repertoires with fewer than 30,000 or more than 120,000 public chains, plus five with anomalous nucleotide sharing. TCRdb limited this immuneACCESS table to in-frame rearrangements with V and J called. A share of clones is missing; checked studies link under half to unresolved V genes, and the rest is unexplained. That table supplies the V and J calls and clone size; D and trimming were determined from the DNA. The sample data list fewer than 150,000 clones, and approximately 84% of these were observed just once. Clones ranked in the top ten supply 0.24% of the sample.

The sequenced sample consisted of PBMCs. The TCR comes from a middle-aged man in good health and CMV-seronegative. The V gene is TRBV4-3 and the J gene is TRBJ1-3, with an unclear D gene assignment. Here the CDR3 is given as CASSQDVGLLSGNTIYF. The nucleotide sequence is given as TGCGCCAGCAGCCAAGACGTTGGCCTCCTCTCTGGAAACACCATATATTTT.